Listed here is a single T cell receptor beta chain. The antigen remains undetermined. The CDR3 is 14 amino acids. V dropped 6 bases and J dropped 2 bases, with 11 bases sitting between them. CDR1 and CDR2 (germline): MNHEY, SMNVEV (reference sequence). The data belong to a study of shared clonotypes between healthy human individuals. Study at large: Three plates were used per donor for CD4 naive, three for CD4 memory, two for CD8 naive and one for CD8 memory.

Each subset's genomic DNA was shared equally among a number of immunoSEQ plates. Produced via immunoSEQ multiplex PCR; TCRdb's table is partial and in-frame only. The sample gives about 2.4 million clones, 90% to 95% of which show up once; approximately 0.36% is in the top ten. Study-wide results and caveats: Incomplete sequencing of sorted subsets was indicated by rarefaction despite large depth.

Nashville, Tennessee was home to all donors, who were Caucasian adults. The chain joins TRBV27 to TRBJ1-5; weak D call: TRBD1 (6 bases). This TCR was recovered from a young man in good health. Some clones in this sample may be carry-over from other donors' samples. Sequencing input: naive CD4+ T cells from PBMCs. Subset: CD45RA+ positively selected. CDR3 in DNA: TGTGCCAGCAGACAGGGTCAGGGCAATCAGCCCCAGCATTTT. This gives the protein CASRQGQGNQPQHF.